This section outlines one T cell receptor beta chain sequence together with its context. The entry originates in a study of T cell changes during pregnancy in multiple sclerosis. Assay used: immunoSEQ multiplex PCR; TCRdb lists only in-frame clones, some missing. The sample records under 65,000 clones, around 94% being singletons. This material consisted of CD8+ T cells from peripheral blood mononuclear cells, taken after pregnancy. This TCR was recovered from a female donor with multiple sclerosis, enrolled in a pregnancy study.

CDR3: CASSQKPVGSTDTQYF. CDR3 coding DNA: TGCGCCAGCAGCCAAAAGCCGGTCGGGAGCACAGATACGCAGTATTTT. This chain uses TRBV5-1 with TRBJ2-3, with unresolved D. Per the germline V gene, CDR1 is SGHRS and CDR2 is YFSETQ. This CDR3 contains 16 residues. With 4 bases removed from V and 0 bases from J, the gap between germline ends came to 15 bases.